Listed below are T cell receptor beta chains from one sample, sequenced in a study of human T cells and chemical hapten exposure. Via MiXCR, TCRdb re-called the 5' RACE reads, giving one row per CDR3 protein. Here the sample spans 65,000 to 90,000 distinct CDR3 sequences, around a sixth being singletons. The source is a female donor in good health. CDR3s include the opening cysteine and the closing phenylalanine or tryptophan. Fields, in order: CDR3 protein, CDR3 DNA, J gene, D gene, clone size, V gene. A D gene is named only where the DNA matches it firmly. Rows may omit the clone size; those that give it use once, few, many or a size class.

CDR3: CASSQLDRGNTEAFF
DNA: TGTGCCAGCAGCCAACTCGATAGGGGTAACACTGAAGCTTTCTTT
J: TRBJ1-1
D: NA
size: NA
V: TRBV3-1

CDR3: CASTGQNANYGYTF
DNA: TGTGCCAGCACCGGACAGAACGCTAACTATGGCTACACCTTC
J: TRBJ1-2
D: NA
size: NA
V: TRBV12-3/TRBV12-4

CDR3: CASSLVTSNEQFF
DNA: TGTGCCAGCAGCTTAGTGACGAGCAATGAGCAGTTCTTC
J: TRBJ2-1
D: NA
size: NA
V: TRBV7-9

CDR3: CSVEGGQGNTEAFF
DNA: TGCAGCGTTGAAGGTGGACAGGGGAACACTGAAGCTTTCTTT
J: TRBJ1-1
D: TRBD1
size: NA
V: TRBV29-1

CDR3: CSVGGQFNQPQHF
DNA: TGCAGCGTTGGGGGACAGTTTAATCAGCCCCAGCATTTT
J: TRBJ1-5
D: TRBD1
size: many
V: TRBV29-1

CDR3: CASSIEIRMTGANVLTF
DNA: TGTGCCAGTAGTATAGAAATCCGGATGACTGGGGCCAACGTCCTGACTTTC
J: TRBJ2-6
D: NA
size: NA
V: TRBV19

CDR3: CSASPGLPSTDTQYF
DNA: TGCAGTGCTAGTCCGGGACTCCCTAGCACAGATACGCAGTATTTT
J: TRBJ2-3
D: NA
size: few
V: TRBV20-1

CDR3: CASSHFYSPGGTEAFF
DNA: TGTGCCAGCAGCCATTTTTACAGCCCGGGGGGCACTGAAGCTTTCTTT
J: TRBJ1-1
D: NA
size: few
V: TRBV14

CDR3: CASSQPLGGGATDTQYF
DNA: TGCGCCAGCAGCCAACCACTGGGTGGAGGGGCCACAGATACGCAGTATTTT
J: TRBJ2-3
D: NA
size: NA
V: TRBV4-1

CDR3: CASSLGGPNTEAFF
DNA: TGTGCCAGCAGCTTAGGGGGCCCAAACACTGAAGCTTTCTTT
J: TRBJ1-1
D: NA
size: NA
V: TRBV7-9

CDR3: CASSHGGLFGTEAFF
DNA: TGTGCCAGCAGCCACGGCGGACTTTTCGGCACTGAAGCTTTCTTT
J: TRBJ1-1
D: NA
size: few
V: TRBV28

CDR3: CASSPRDNSGANVLTF
DNA: TGTGCCAGCTCACCACGGGACAACTCTGGGGCCAACGTCCTGACTTTC
J: TRBJ2-6
D: NA
size: few
V: TRBV18

CDR3: CASSYAGLTSTDTQYF
DNA: TGTGCCAGCAGTTACGCAGGGCTGACTAGCACAGATACGCAGTATTTT
J: TRBJ2-3
D: NA
size: few
V: TRBV6-5

CDR3: CASSSIRDSQPQHF
DNA: TGTGCCAGCAGCTCCATAAGGGATTCTCAGCCCCAGCATTTT
J: TRBJ1-5
D: NA
size: few
V: TRBV6-2/TRBV6-3

CDR3: CASSPRTKLAKNIQYF
DNA: TGTGCCAGCAGTCCTAGAACTAAACTAGCCAAAAACATTCAGTACTTC
J: TRBJ2-4
D: NA
size: NA
V: TRBV7-9

CDR3: CASSYSETGKSSGYTF
DNA: TGTGCCAGCAGTTACTCCGAGACAGGGAAATCAAGTGGCTACACCTTC
J: TRBJ1-2
D: TRBD1
size: few
V: TRBV6-5

CDR3: CSATGDSDSYNEQFF
DNA: TGCAGTGCAACCGGGGACAGTGACTCCTACAATGAGCAGTTCTTC
J: TRBJ2-1
D: TRBD1
size: once
V: TRBV20-1

CDR3: CSARKGQGGTEAFF
DNA: TGCAGTGCTAGGAAGGGACAGGGCGGCACTGAAGCTTTCTTT
J: TRBJ1-1
D: TRBD1
size: NA
V: TRBV20-1

CDR3: CASSTQGSTEAFF
DNA: TGTGCCAGCAGCACACAGGGAAGCACTGAAGCTTTCTTT
J: TRBJ1-1
D: NA
size: few
V: TRBV21-1

CDR3: CASSSPESEAFF
DNA: TGTGCCAGCAGCTCCCCGGAGTCTGAAGCTTTCTTT
J: TRBJ1-1
D: NA
size: NA
V: TRBV5-4

CDR3: CSAKPSQGQQPQHF
DNA: TGCAGTGCCAAACCCTCACAGGGGCAACAGCCCCAGCATTTT
J: TRBJ1-5
D: TRBD1
size: few
V: TRBV20-1

CDR3: CASSPSVGGAYEQYF
DNA: TGTGCCAGCAGCCCTAGCGTGGGGGGCGCCTACGAGCAGTACTTC
J: TRBJ2-7
D: NA
size: NA
V: TRBV7-8

CDR3: CASSEELAGASEQYF
DNA: TGTGCCAGCAGTGAAGAGTTAGCGGGGGCCTCAGAGCAGTACTTC
J: TRBJ2-7
D: TRBD2
size: few
V: TRBV6-1

CDR3: CASSGHLDTGELFF
DNA: TGTGCCAGTAGCGGACATCTGGACACCGGGGAGCTGTTTTTT
J: TRBJ2-2
D: NA
size: NA
V: TRBV19

CDR3: CASSLRVLTRETQYF
DNA: TGTGCCAGCAGCTTGAGGGTCCTAACAAGGGAGACCCAGTACTTC
J: TRBJ2-5
D: NA
size: NA
V: TRBV7-2

CDR3: CASTTTDRGPYGYTF
DNA: TGTGCCAGTACCACGACCGACAGGGGACCCTATGGCTACACCTTC
J: TRBJ1-2
D: TRBD1
size: few
V: TRBV19

CDR3: CASSAEYNYGYTF
DNA: TGTGCCAGCAGCGCTGAATATAACTATGGCTACACCTTC
J: TRBJ1-2
D: NA
size: few
V: TRBV6-1

CDR3: CASSSNWGSGTEAFF
DNA: TGTGCCAGCAGCTCCAATTGGGGGAGTGGGACTGAAGCTTTCTTT
J: TRBJ1-1
D: NA
size: many
V: TRBV7-2

CDR3: CASSWENTEAFF
DNA: TGTGCCAGCAGCTGGGAGAACACTGAAGCTTTCTTT
J: TRBJ1-1
D: NA
size: NA
V: TRBV5-4

CDR3: CASSYNRRNTGELFF
DNA: TGTGCCAGCAGTTATAACAGGAGGAACACCGGGGAGCTGTTTTTT
J: TRBJ2-2
D: NA
size: few
V: TRBV6-5

CDR3: CATSRVEWQYNEQFF
DNA: TGTGCCACCAGCAGAGTGGAATGGCAGTACAATGAGCAGTTCTTC
J: TRBJ2-1
D: NA
size: few
V: TRBV15

CDR3: CASSQREGGTDTQYF
DNA: TGTGCCAGCAGTCAGCGGGAGGGGGGGACAGATACGCAGTATTTT
J: TRBJ2-3
D: TRBD2
size: many
V: TRBV6-6

CDR3: CASSLESRGDTEAFF
DNA: TGTGCCAGCAGCCTCGAATCTAGGGGTGACACTGAAGCTTTCTTT
J: TRBJ1-1
D: NA
size: few
V: TRBV4-2

CDR3: CSAPEGSIRGGLQETQYF
DNA: TGCAGTGCCCCAGAGGGAAGCATAAGGGGAGGTCTCCAAGAGACCCAGTACTTC
J: TRBJ2-5
D: NA
size: NA
V: TRBV20-1

CDR3: CASSYSGGSYNEQFF
DNA: TGTGCCAGCAGTTACAGCGGGGGTTCCTACAATGAGCAGTTCTTC
J: TRBJ2-1
D: TRBD2
size: NA
V: TRBV6-2/TRBV6-3

CDR3: CASSHDRGSETQYF
DNA: TGTGCCAGCAGTCACGACAGGGGGTCCGAGACCCAGTACTTC
J: TRBJ2-5
D: TRBD1
size: few
V: TRBV27

CDR3: CASRDTYYGYTF
DNA: TGTGCCAGCAGGGACACCTACTATGGCTACACCTTC
J: TRBJ1-2
D: NA
size: NA
V: TRBV6-5

CDR3: CASSENTGEETQYF
DNA: TGTGCCAGCAGTGAAAATACAGGGGAAGAGACCCAGTACTTC
J: TRBJ2-5
D: TRBD1
size: few
V: TRBV27

CDR3: CASSTRASGSDTQYF
DNA: TGTGCCAGCAGCACAAGGGCTAGCGGGTCAGATACGCAGTATTTT
J: TRBJ2-3
D: TRBD2
size: hyperexpanded
V: TRBV2